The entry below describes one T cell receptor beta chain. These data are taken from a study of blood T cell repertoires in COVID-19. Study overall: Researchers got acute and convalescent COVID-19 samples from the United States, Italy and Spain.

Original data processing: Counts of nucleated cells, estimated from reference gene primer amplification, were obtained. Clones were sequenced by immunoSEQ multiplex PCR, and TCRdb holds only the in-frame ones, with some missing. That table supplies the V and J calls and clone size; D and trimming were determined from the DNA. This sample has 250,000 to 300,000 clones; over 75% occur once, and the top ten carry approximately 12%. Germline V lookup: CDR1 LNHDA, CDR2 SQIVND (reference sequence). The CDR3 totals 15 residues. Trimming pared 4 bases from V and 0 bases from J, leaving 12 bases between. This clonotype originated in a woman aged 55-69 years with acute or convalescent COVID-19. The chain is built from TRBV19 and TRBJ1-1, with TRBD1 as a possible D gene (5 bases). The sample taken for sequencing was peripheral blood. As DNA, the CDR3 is TGTGCCAGTAGTACTATCCAACAGGTGAACACTGAAGCTTTCTTT. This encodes CASSTIQQVNTEAFF.